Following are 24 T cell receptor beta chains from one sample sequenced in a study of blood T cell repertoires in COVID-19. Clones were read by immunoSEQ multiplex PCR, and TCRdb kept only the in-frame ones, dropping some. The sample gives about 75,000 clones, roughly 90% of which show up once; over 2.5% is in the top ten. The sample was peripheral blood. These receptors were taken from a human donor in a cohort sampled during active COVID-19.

CDR3 DNA: TGTGCCAGCAGCAGAGCGGGAGGGCCGAGGGAGCAGTTCTTC. This encodes CASSRAGGPREQFF. The rearrangement links TRBV28 to TRBJ2-1; 10 positions match TRBD2. The CDR3 extends over 14 amino acids. Germline V gives CDR1 MDHEN, CDR2 SYDVKM. V lost 6 bases, J lost 10 bases, and 9 bases stayed unmatched.

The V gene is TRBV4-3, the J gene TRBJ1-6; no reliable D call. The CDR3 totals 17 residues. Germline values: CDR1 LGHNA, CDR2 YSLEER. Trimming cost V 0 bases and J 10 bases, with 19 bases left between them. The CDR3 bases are TGCGCCAGCAGCCAAGATAGTGTGGTGGAGGTAGGGTCACCCCTCCACTTT. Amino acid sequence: CASSQDSVVEVGSPLHF.

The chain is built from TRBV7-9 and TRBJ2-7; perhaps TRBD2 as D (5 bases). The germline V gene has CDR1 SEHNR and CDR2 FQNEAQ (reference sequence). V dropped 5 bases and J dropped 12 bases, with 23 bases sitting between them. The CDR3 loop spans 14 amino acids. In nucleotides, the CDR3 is TGTGCCAGCAGCCCGTACTCGGACGGTCGTGAGGGGTACTTC. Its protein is CASSPYSDGREGYF.

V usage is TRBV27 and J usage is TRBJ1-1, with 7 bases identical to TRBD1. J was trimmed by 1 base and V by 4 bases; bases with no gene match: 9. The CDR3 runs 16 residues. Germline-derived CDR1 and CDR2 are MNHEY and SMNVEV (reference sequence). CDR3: CASSSYAGTENTEAFF. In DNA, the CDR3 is TGTGCCAGCAGTTCATACGCCGGGACAGAGAACACTGAAGCTTTCTTT.

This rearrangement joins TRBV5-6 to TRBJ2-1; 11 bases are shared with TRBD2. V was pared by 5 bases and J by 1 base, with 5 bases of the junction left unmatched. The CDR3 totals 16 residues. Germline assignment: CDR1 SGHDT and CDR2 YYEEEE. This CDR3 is CASRELAGGSYNEQFF. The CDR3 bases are TGTGCCAGCAGGGAATTAGCGGGAGGGTCCTACAATGAGCAGTTCTTC.

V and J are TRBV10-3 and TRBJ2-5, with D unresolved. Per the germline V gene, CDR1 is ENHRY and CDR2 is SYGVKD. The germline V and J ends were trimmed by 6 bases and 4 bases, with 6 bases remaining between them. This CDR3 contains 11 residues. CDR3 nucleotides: TGTGCCATCAGCCCCGGAGAGACCCAGTACTTC. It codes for CAISPGETQYF.

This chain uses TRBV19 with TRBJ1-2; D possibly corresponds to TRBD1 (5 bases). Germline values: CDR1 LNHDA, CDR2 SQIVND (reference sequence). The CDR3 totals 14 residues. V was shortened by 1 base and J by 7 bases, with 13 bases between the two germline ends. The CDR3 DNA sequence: TGTGCCAGTAGTATAGGGGTAACAGGTATTGGCTACACCTTC. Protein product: CASSIGVTGIGYTF.

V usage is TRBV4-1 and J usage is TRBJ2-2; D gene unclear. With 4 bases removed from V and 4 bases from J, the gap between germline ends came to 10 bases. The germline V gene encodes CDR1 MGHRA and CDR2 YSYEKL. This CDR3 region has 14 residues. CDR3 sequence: CASSLHPGTGELFF. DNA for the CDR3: TGCGCCAGCAGCCTACACCCAGGCACCGGGGAGCTGTTTTTT.

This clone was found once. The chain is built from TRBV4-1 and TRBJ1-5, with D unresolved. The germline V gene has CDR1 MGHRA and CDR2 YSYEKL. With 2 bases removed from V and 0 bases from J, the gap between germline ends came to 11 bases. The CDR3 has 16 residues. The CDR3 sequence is CASSQNLVNSNQPQHF. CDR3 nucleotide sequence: TGCGCCAGCAGCCAAAACTTAGTGAATAGCAATCAGCCCCAGCATTTT.

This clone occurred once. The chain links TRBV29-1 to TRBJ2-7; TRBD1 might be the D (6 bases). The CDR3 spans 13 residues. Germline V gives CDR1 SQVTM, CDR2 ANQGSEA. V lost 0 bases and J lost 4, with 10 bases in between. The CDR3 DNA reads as TGCAGCGTTGAAGACAAACAGGGTTACGAGCAGTACTTC. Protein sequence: CSVEDKQGYEQYF.

The CDR3 DNA reads as TGTGCCAGCAGTTTAAATCGCGGAGCTAGCACAGATACGCAGTATTTT. This translates into CASSLNRGASTDTQYF. The chain carries TRBV6-5 and TRBJ2-3; D is undetermined. The V end was cut by 4 bases, the J end by 0 bases, with 14 bases between. Germline V gene lookup returns CDR1 MNHEY and CDR2 SVGAGI. The CDR3 runs to 16 residues.

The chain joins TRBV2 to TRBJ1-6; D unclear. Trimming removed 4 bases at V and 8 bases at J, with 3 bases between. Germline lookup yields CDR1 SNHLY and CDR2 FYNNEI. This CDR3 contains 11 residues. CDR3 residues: CASSGDSPLHF. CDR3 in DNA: TGTGCCAGCAGTGGCGATTCACCCCTCCACTTT.

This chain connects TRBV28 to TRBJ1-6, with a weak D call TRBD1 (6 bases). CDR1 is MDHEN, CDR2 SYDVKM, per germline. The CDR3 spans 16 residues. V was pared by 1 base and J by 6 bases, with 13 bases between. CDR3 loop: CASSLFGGGRNSPLHF. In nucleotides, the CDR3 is TGTGCCAGCAGTTTATTTGGGGGGGGGCGTAATTCACCCCTCCACTTT. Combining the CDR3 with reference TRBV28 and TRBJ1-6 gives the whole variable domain DVKVTQSSRYLVKRTGEKVFLECVQDMDHENMFWYRQDPGLGLRLIYFSYDVKMKEKGDIPEGYSVSREKKERFSLILESASTNQTSMYLCASSLFGGGRNSPLHFGNGTRLTVT.

The CDR3 reads CASSVGSGGGETQYF. The CDR3 DNA reads as TGTGCCAGCAGCGTAGGTAGCGGAGGTGGGGAGACCCAGTACTTC. The chain has TRBV9 and TRBJ2-5, with D possibly TRBD2 on 6 matching bases. The CDR3 runs to 15 residues. Germline-derived CDR1 and CDR2 are SGDLS and YYNGEE. Deletions cut 0 bases from V and 5 bases from J, with 14 bases between.

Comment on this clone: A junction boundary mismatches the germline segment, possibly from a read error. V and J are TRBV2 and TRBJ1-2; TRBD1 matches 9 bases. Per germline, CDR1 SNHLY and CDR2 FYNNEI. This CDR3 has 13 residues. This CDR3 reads CASREGTGLGYTF. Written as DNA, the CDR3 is TGTGCCAGCAGGGAAGGGACAGGGTTAGGCTACACCTTC.

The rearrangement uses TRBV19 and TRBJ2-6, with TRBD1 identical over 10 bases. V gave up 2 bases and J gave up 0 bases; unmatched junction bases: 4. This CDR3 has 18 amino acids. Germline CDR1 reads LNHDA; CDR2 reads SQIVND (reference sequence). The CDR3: CASSIWGQGSSGANVLTF. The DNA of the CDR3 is TGTGCCAGTAGTATATGGGGACAGGGGAGCTCTGGGGCCAACGTCCTGACTTTC.

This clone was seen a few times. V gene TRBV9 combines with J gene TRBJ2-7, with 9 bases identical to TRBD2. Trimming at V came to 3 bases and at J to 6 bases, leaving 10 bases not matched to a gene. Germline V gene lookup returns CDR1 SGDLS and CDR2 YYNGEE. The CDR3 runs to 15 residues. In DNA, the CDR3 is TGTGCCAGCAGCGCCCACGGGACTAGCACCTTCGAGCAGTACTTC. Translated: CASSAHGTSTFEQYF.

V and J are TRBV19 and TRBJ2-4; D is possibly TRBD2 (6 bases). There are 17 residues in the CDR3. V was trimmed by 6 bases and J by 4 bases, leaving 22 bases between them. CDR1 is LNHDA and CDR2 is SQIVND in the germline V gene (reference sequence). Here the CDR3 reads CASRPPTRGSRKNIQYF. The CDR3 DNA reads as TGTGCCAGTAGGCCGCCGACCCGGGGGTCTCGGAAAAACATTCAGTACTTC.

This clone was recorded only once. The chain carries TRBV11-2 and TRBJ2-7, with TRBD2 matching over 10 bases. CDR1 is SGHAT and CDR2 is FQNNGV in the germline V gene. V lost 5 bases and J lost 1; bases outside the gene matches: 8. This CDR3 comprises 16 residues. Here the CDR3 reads CASSPRTSGRSYEQYF. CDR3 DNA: TGTGCCAGCAGCCCCCGGACTAGCGGTCGTTCCTACGAGCAGTACTTC.

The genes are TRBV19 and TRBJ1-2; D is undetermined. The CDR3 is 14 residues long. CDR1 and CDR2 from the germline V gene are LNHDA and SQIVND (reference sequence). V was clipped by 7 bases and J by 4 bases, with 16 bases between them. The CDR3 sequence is CASIPREGLYGYTF. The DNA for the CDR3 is TGTGCCAGTATCCCCCGCGAGGGCCTCTATGGCTACACCTTC.

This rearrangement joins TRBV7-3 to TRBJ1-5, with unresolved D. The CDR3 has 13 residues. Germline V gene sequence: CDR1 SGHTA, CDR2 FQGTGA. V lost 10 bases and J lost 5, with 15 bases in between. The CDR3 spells CANLGRDHQPQHF. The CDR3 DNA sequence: TGTGCCAACCTTGGGAGGGATCATCAGCCCCAGCATTTT.

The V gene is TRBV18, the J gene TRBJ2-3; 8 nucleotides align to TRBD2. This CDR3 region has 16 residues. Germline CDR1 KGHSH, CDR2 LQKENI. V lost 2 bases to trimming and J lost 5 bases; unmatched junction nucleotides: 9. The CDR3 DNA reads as TGTGCCAGCTCACCATCTGCGGGGGGCGCCCTAGATACGCAGTATTTT. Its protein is CASSPSAGGALDTQYF.

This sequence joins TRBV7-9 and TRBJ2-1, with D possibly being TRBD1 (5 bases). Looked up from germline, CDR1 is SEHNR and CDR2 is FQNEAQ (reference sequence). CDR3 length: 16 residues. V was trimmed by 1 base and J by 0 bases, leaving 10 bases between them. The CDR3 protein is CASSLGTTGSYNEQFF. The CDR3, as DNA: TGTGCCAGCAGCTTAGGGACAACCGGCTCCTACAATGAGCAGTTCTTC.

The CDR3 region has the DNA TGTGCCACCAGCAGATTCGGGGGAAGGGCTGGGGCCAACGTCCTGACTTTC. This translates into CATSRFGGRAGANVLTF. The chain has TRBV15 and TRBJ2-6; D is perhaps TRBD2 (6 bases). This CDR3 region has 17 residues. V was cut by 2 bases and J by 2 bases, with 13 bases left in between. Germline-derived CDR1 and CDR2 are LNHNV and YYDKDF (reference sequence).